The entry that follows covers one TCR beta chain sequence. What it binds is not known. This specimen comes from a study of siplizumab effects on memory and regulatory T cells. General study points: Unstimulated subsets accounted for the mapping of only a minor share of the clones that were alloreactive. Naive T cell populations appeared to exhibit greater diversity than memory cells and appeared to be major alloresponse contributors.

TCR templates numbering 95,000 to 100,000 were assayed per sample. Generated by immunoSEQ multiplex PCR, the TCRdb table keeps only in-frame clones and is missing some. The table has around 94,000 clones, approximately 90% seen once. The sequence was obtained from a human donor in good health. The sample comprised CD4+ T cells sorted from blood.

The CDR3 loop is CAGPFRDRVPGKLFF. The CDR3 nucleotides are TGTGCCGGGCCCTTCCGGGACAGGGTTCCGGGAAAACTGTTTTTT. The chain couples TRBV21-1 to TRBJ1-4; the table calls TRBD1, which could not be checked here. TRBV21-1 is a documented pseudogene. The CDR3 loop spans 15 amino acids.